This is a list of T cell receptor beta chains from one sample in a study of PD-L1 blockade in urothelial cancer. TCRdb keeps only in-frame clones here, not all; method: immunoSEQ multiplex PCR. The repertoire has roughly 84,000 clones, 82% of them found once; the top ten carry roughly 9.5%. The sequences come from PBMCs, collected around atezolizumab (anti-PD-L1) treatment. Every receptor here comes from a man aged 65 to 85 with urothelial cancer. CDR3s include the opening cysteine and the closing phenylalanine or tryptophan. The D gene is left open where the match is weak. A clone size is listed for some rows: how often the clone was seen (once, few, many), or a class if it is expanded.

>TRBV5-1|NA|NA|TRBJ2-7|15
TGCGCCAGCAGCTTGGGTGCGGGCCCTACCTACGAGCAGTACTTC
CASSLGAGPTYEQYF
>TRBV19|NA|NA|TRBJ1-1|13
TGTGCCAGTAGCCTGGGGGGAGGCACTGAAGCTTTCTTT
CASSLGGGTEAFF
>TRBV5-1|NA|NA|TRBJ2-7|15
TGCGCCAGCAGCTTGGGGGCAGGGTCCTCCTACGAGCAGTACTTC
CASSLGAGSSYEQYF
>TRBV19|TRBD2|NA|TRBJ2-5|14
TGTGCCGGAAAGACTAGCGGGATGGTGGAGACCCAGTACTTC
CAGKTSGMVETQYF
>TRBV6-5|NA|NA|TRBJ1-3|14
TGTGCCAGCAGTTACGGCAGGTCTGGAAACACCATATATTTT
CASSYGRSGNTIYF
>TRBV7-2|TRBD2|NA|TRBJ2-7|16
TGTGCCAGCAGCCGTGACCGGAGTAGCGGGGTGTACGAGCAGTACTTC
CASSRDRSSGVYEQYF
>TRBV30|TRBD2|NA|TRBJ2-7|13
TGTGCCTGGAGTCCGGGGAGGGCCGGCGAGCAGTACTTC
CAWSPGRAGEQYF
>TRBV6-1|NA|few|TRBJ1-2|15
TGTGCCAGCAGTGAACTCTCGGTCAGCGTCTATGGCTACACCTTC
CASSELSVSVYGYTF
>TRBV7-9|NA|NA|TRBJ1-5|12
TGTGCCAGCAGCTTACACAATGAGCCCCAGCATTTT
CASSLHNEPQHF
>TRBV4-1|TRBD2|NA|TRBJ2-2|17
TGCGCCAGCAGCCAAGATCTGGGCGGGGGGCACACCGGGGAGCTGTTTTTT
CASSQDLGGGHTGELFF
>TRBV5-5|NA|NA|TRBJ2-1|12
TGTGCCAGCAGCTCGACTAGTTGGGAGCAGTTCTTC
CASSSTSWEQFF
>TRBV9|NA|NA|TRBJ1-6|15
TGTGCCAGCAGCGTAGGTCAGGGAGGGAAGTCACCCCTCCACTTT
CASSVGQGGKSPLHF
>TRBV30|TRBD1|NA|TRBJ2-7|13
TGTGCCTGGAGTGTAAATGAATGGGACAGCTTGAACTTC
CAWSVNEWDSLNF
>TRBV5-1|TRBD1|NA|TRBJ1-2|15
TGCGCCAGCGCGAGGGACAGGGGGCGTAACTATGGCTACACCTTC
CASARDRGRNYGYTF
>TRBV6-1|NA|few|TRBJ2-7|15
TGTGCCAGCACAGGCGGCGCGGCGGGTATCTACGAGCAGTACTTC
CASTGGAAGIYEQYF
>TRBV19|TRBD2|NA|TRBJ2-1|14
TGTGCCAGTAGTATAGAGGGAGGGTACCATGAGCAGTTCTTC
CASSIEGGYHEQFF
>TRBV27|NA|many|TRBJ1-1|13
TGTGCCAGCAGTTCTTTACCCGGGACTGAAGCTTTCTTT
CASSSLPGTEAFF
>TRBV5-1|TRBD1|NA|TRBJ2-2|16
TGCGCCAGCAGCTTGTTGGGGACAGGAAACACCGGGGAGCTGTTTTTT
CASSLLGTGNTGELFF
>TRBV18|TRBD2|NA|TRBJ2-7|16
TGTGCCAGCTCACCAGGAAGCGGGAGCGGAGGATACGAGCAGTACTTC
CASSPGSGSGGYEQYF
>TRBV4-2|TRBD1|NA|TRBJ2-4|17
TGTGCCAGCAGCCAGGTCTCGACAGGGACCATCAAAAACATTCAGTACTTC
CASSQVSTGTIKNIQYF
>TRBV5-1|NA|NA|TRBJ1-2|17
TGCGCCAGCAGCTTGGGCCCTCTCCGCGACAGTAACTATGGCTACACCTTC
CASSLGPLRDSNYGYTF
>TRBV4-1|NA|NA|TRBJ1-1|16
TGCGCCAGCAGCCAGGGCCGGCCTTTTATGAACACTGAAGCTTTCTTT
CASSQGRPFMNTEAFF
>TRBV7-3|NA|NA|TRBJ2-1|15
TGTGCCAGCAGCTTAAACGGGGCAGGGGACAATGAGCAGTTCTTC
CASSLNGAGDNEQFF
>TRBV9|TRBD1|NA|TRBJ1-2|14
TGTGCCAGCAGCTTTGGACAGGGGCAGGGTGGCTACACCTTC
CASSFGQGQGGYTF
>TRBV11-2|NA|NA|TRBJ1-1|13
TGTGCCAGCAGCGTTAACCGGGACACTGAAGCTTTCTTT
CASSVNRDTEAFF
>TRBV15|TRBD2|NA|TRBJ2-5|17
TGTGCCACCAGCAAAGTTCGTGGGGGAGGGGTACAAGAGACCCAGTACTTC
CATSKVRGGGVQETQYF
>TRBV19|TRBD1|once|TRBJ1-5|13
TGTGCCAGTAGTGACAGGGACAATCAGCCCCAGCATTTT
CASSDRDNQPQHF
>TRBV7-2|NA|NA|TRBJ1-1|15
TGTGCCAGCAGCTCCCACGGGGGGATGAACACTGAAGCTTTCTTT
CASSSHGGMNTEAFF
>TRBV21-1|NA|once|TRBJ2-4|17
TGTGCCAGCAGCAAAACGGGGAGTGGGGTGGGCAAAAACATTCAGTACTTC
CASSKTGSGVGKNIQYF
>TRBV5-1|TRBD2|few|TRBJ2-7|16
TGCGCCAGCAGCCCCCCGACTAGCGGGAGGGTCTACGAGCAGTACTTC
CASSPPTSGRVYEQYF
>TRBV7-9|NA|few|TRBJ1-2|14
TGTGCCAGCAGCTTAGAGGGGAGGAACTATGGCTACACCTTC
CASSLEGRNYGYTF
>TRBV9|NA|NA|TRBJ2-3|16
TGTGCCAGCAGCGTAGGGCCTGGCCAAAGCACAGATACGCAGTATTTT
CASSVGPGQSTDTQYF